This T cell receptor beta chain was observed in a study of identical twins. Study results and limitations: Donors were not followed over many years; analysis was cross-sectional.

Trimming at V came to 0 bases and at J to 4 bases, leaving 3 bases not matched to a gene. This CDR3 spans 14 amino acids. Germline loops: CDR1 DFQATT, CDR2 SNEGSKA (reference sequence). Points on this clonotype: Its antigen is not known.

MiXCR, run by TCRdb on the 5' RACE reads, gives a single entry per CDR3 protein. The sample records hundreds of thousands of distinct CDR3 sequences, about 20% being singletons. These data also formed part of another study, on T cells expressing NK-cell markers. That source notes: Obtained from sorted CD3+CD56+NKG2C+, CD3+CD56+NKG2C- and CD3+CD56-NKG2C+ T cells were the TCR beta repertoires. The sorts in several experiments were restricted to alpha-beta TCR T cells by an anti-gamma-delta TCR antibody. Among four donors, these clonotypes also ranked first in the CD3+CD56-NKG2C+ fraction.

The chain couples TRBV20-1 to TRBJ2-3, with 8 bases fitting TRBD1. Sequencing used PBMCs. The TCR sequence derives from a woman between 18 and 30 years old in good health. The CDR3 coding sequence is TGCAGTGCTAGAGACAGGACAGGGCCAGATACGCAGTATTTT. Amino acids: CSARDRTGPDTQYF.